The 27 T cell receptor beta chains given below trace back to one sample, sequenced in a study of PD-1 blockade in classical Hodgkin lymphoma. Sequenced by immunoSEQ multiplex PCR; TCRdb stores in-frame clones only, minus some. The profile covers some 86,000 clones, with 75% to 95% appearing a single time and under 3% taken by the ten largest. The sample's time point: cycle 4 day 1 (C4D1), after more than five weeks of nivolumab. Following autologous stem cell transplantation, relapse occurred in every patient, and exposure to brentuximab vedotin varied. The source material was peripheral blood mononuclear cells (PBMCs), sampled before the fourth cycle of nivolumab. Receptor source: a human donor with classical Hodgkin lymphoma.

The rearrangement uses TRBV2 and TRBJ1-2, with D uncertain. Germline V gene sequence: CDR1 SNHLY, CDR2 FYNNEI. The CDR3 contains 15 residues. V gave up 4 bases and J gave up 7 bases, with 19 bases separating them. This CDR3 is CASSVTGEGLGGYTF. The CDR3 region has the DNA TGTGCCAGCAGTGTAACTGGGGAGGGCTTAGGTGGCTACACCTTC.

The chain links TRBV5-1 to TRBJ1-1; a weak D match, TRBD1 (6 bases). This CDR3 spans 17 amino acids. The V gene lost 1 base and the J gene lost 3 bases, with 19 bases spanning the gap. In germline, CDR1 is SGHRS, CDR2 YFSETQ. In DNA form, the CDR3 reads TGCGCCAGCAGCTTGTCTGGGGGCGAGCCCTTGGACACTGAAGCTTTCTTT. Its translation: CASSLSGGEPLDTEAFF.

This chain uses TRBV14 with TRBJ1-6; D is uncertain. Trimming removed 0 bases at V and 10 bases at J, with 10 bases between. Germline-derived CDR1 and CDR2 are SGHDN and FVKESK. CDR3 size: 14 residues. DNA of the CDR3: TGTGCCAGCAGCCAAGATATAGGGAACTCACCCCTCCACTTT. This codes for CASSQDIGNSPLHF.

This chain uses TRBV6-1 with TRBJ2-3, with D unclear. The CDR3 loop spans 14 amino acids. The germline V and J ends were trimmed by 4 bases and 0 bases, with 8 bases remaining between them. The germline V gene has CDR1 MNHNS and CDR2 SASEGT. CDR3 DNA: TGTGCCAGCAGTGCGACACCTAGCACAGATACGCAGTATTTT. Amino acid sequence: CASSATPSTDTQYF.

The chain carries TRBV6-5 and TRBJ1-4, with D unresolved. This CDR3 has 13 amino acids. The V end was cut by 6 bases, the J end by 6 bases, with 11 bases between. The germline CDR1 and CDR2 sequences are MNHEY and SVGAGI. CDR3 residues: CASSRNGDEKLFF. The CDR3 DNA reads as TGTGCCAGCAGCCGGAACGGTGATGAAAAACTGTTTTTT.

The V call is TRBV19, the J call TRBJ2-1; no clear D. This CDR3 is 11 amino acids long. CDR1 and CDR2 from the germline V gene are LNHDA and SQIVND (reference sequence). V gave up 4 bases and J gave up 7 bases, with 5 bases separating them. The CDR3 region is CASSRWNEQFF. Written as DNA, the CDR3 is TGTGCCAGTAGTAGATGGAATGAGCAGTTCTTC.

The J gene is TRBJ2-7, the V gene TRBV5-8; TRBD1 matches 9 bases. CDR3 size: 14 residues. Germline V lookup: CDR1 SGHTS, CDR2 YDEGEE. V shed 0 bases and J 5 bases; nucleotides not matched to a gene: 3. The CDR3 is CASSLDRGRDEQYF. The CDR3 DNA sequence: TGTGCCAGCAGCTTGGACAGGGGGCGGGACGAGCAGTACTTC.

This chain links TRBV19 with TRBJ1-2; D is perhaps TRBD1 (6 bases). Germline assignment: CDR1 LNHDA and CDR2 SQIVND (reference sequence). V lost 8 bases to trimming and J lost 1 base, with 20 bases between them. CDR3 length: 16 amino acids. CDR3 bases: TGTGCCAGTTCACCGAAGGACAGAACTTATAACTATGGCTACACCTTC. It is translated as CASSPKDRTYNYGYTF.

J is TRBJ2-7 and V is TRBV7-2, with D unresolved. CDR3 length: 14 amino acids. Looked up from germline, CDR1 is SGHTA and CDR2 is FQGNSA. Trimming pared 8 bases from V and 0 bases from J, leaving 14 bases between. The CDR3 region has the DNA TGTGCCAGCGAGGACCGGTCGAGCTCCTACGAGCAGTACTTC. It yields the protein CASEDRSSSYEQYF.

V is TRBV20-1 and J is TRBJ2-7, with D unclear. Trimming pared 3 bases from V and 5 bases from J, leaving 8 bases between. Per germline, CDR1 DFQATT and CDR2 SNEGSKA (reference sequence). CDR3 size: 11 residues. In nucleotides, the CDR3 is TGCAGTGCTAGGACTGACCACGAGCAGTACTTC. It yields the protein CSARTDHEQYF.

This clone was detected only once. The DNA of the CDR3 is TGCAGCGTTGGCGAGGGAGTGGATGGAAACACCATATATTTT. As protein: CSVGEGVDGNTIYF. This chain links TRBV29-1 with TRBJ1-3; D gene uncertain. This CDR3 has 14 residues. V dropped 4 bases and J dropped 3 bases, with 13 bases sitting between them. The germline V gene encodes CDR1 SQVTM and CDR2 ANQGSEA.

The chain carries TRBV6-5 and TRBJ1-2; D is perhaps TRBD1 (6 bases). Germline V gene data show CDR1 as MNHEY and CDR2 as SVGAGI. Trimming took 10 bases from V and 4 from J, leaving 16 bases between them. The CDR3 spans 13 residues. CDR3 region: CATNTGTPYGYTF. CDR3 DNA sequence: TGTGCCACCAACACAGGGACCCCCTATGGCTACACCTTC.

CDR3 bases: TGTGCCAGCAGCTTAGCGGGGCCTAGCAATCAGCCCCAGCATTTT. This codes for CASSLAGPSNQPQHF. V gene TRBV7-9 combines with J gene TRBJ1-5, with D perhaps matching TRBD1 (5 bases). This CDR3 comprises 15 residues. Looked up from germline, CDR1 is SEHNR and CDR2 is FQNEAQ (reference sequence). Trimming took off 0 bases at V and 0 bases at J, with 6 bases between the two ends.

In the case of this clone: Other nucleotide sequences from this sample produce the same CDR3. The chain carries TRBV30 and TRBJ1-2; D is perhaps TRBD1 (5 bases). V gave up 2 bases and J gave up 2 bases, with 6 bases separating them. The CDR3 covers 12 residues. CDR1 is GTSNPN, CDR2 SVGIG, per germline (reference sequence). This chain's CDR3 is CAWSSGNYGYTF. The DNA of the CDR3 is TGTGCCTGGAGTTCAGGGAACTATGGCTACACCTTC. Drawing the rest from reference TRBV30 and TRBJ1-2, the complete variable domain is SQTIHQWPATLVQPVGSPLSLECTVEGTSNPNLYWYRQAAGRGLQLLFYSVGIGQISSEVPQNLSASRPQDRQFILSSKKLLLSDSGFYLCAWSSGNYGYTFGSGTRLTVV.

The chain links TRBV6-6 to TRBJ1-2; D gene ambiguous. Trimming cost V 6 bases and J 4 bases, with 12 bases left between them. There are 13 residues in the CDR3. The germline gives CDR1 MNHNY, CDR2 SVGAGI (reference sequence). The CDR3 reads CASSHRRTYGYTF. The CDR3 bases are TGTGCCAGCAGCCACCGGCGGACCTATGGCTACACCTTC.

The gene calls are TRBV18 and TRBJ2-2; D ambiguous. V lost 3 bases and J lost 0, with 11 bases in between. CDR1 and CDR2 (germline): KGHSH, LQKENI. The length of the CDR3 is 16 residues. CDR3 in amino acids: CASSPVDTANTGELFF. CDR3 in DNA: TGTGCCAGCTCACCGGTCGACACGGCGAACACCGGGGAGCTGTTTTTT.

This sequence joins TRBV5-4 and TRBJ2-7, with TRBD1 matching 9 bases. The V and J ends lost 0 bases and 2 bases, in that order; junction bases with no gene match: 0. The germline CDR1 and CDR2 sequences are SGHNT and YYREEE (reference sequence). The CDR3 is 14 residues long. CDR3 nucleotides: TGTGCCAGCAGCTTGGGACAGGGGGCCTACGAGCAGTACTTC. It is translated as CASSLGQGAYEQYF.

The chain employs TRBV15 and TRBJ1-5; D remains ambiguous. V gave up 2 bases and J gave up 0 bases, with 17 bases separating them. CDR3 length: 18 residues. Germline CDR1 and CDR2: LNHNV and YYDKDF (reference sequence). The CDR3 is CATSRNPGSSYSNQPQHF. The DNA for the CDR3 is TGTGCCACCAGCAGAAATCCTGGGAGCTCTTATAGCAATCAGCCCCAGCATTTT.

This clone was recorded a few times. The chain has TRBV6-5 and TRBJ2-7, with 7 nucleotides matching TRBD1. With 5 bases clipped from V and 3 bases from J, the junction kept 10 bases outside the gene matches. This CDR3 region has 15 residues. Germline loops: CDR1 MNHEY, CDR2 SVGAGI. Here the CDR3 DNA reads TGTGCCAGCAGTAGGACCGGGACAGTGAGCTACGAGCAGTACTTC. The encoded protein is CASSRTGTVSYEQYF.

The genes are TRBV29-1 and TRBJ2-2, with D possibly being TRBD1 or TRBD2 (6 bases each). Per germline, CDR1 SQVTM and CDR2 ANQGSEA. The CDR3 is 14 residues long. V was clipped by 4 bases and J by 0 bases, with 9 bases between them. The CDR3 loop reads CSVGGASNTGELFF. CDR3 coding DNA: TGCAGCGTTGGGGGGGCCTCGAACACCGGGGAGCTGTTTTTT.

The J gene is TRBJ2-1, the V gene TRBV13; 7 nucleotides align to TRBD1. V trimming: 6 bases; J trimming: 7 bases; junction bases outside the gene matches: 15. CDR1 PRHDT and CDR2 FYEKMQ come from the germline V gene (reference sequence). CDR3 length: 16 residues. As DNA, the CDR3 is TGTGCCAGCAGTTCACGGACAGGATCCACGATGAATGAGCAGTTCTTC. Its translation: CASSSRTGSTMNEQFF.

This clone qualifies as medium-sized. The rearrangement uses TRBV14 and TRBJ2-3, with D maybe TRBD1 (6 bases). The CDR3 consists of 14 residues. The V gene lost 4 bases and the J gene lost 4 bases, with 12 bases spanning the gap. CDR1 is SGHDN, CDR2 FVKESK, per germline. The CDR3 coding sequence is TGTGCCAGCAGCCCGTGGGACACCTCAGATACGCAGTATTTT. Protein: CASSPWDTSDTQYF. Filled out from reference TRBV14 and TRBJ2-3, the complete variable domain reads EAGVTQFPSHSVIEKGQTVTLRCDPISGHDNLYWYRRVMGKEIKFLLHFVKESKQDESGMPNNRFLAERTGGTYSTLKVQPAELEDSGVYFCASSPWDTSDTQYFGPGTRLTVL.

CDR3 in amino acids: CAWRGLLGSNEQFF. The CDR3 DNA reads TGTGCCTGGAGGGGGCTTCTTGGGAGCAATGAGCAGTTCTTC. The V and J genes are TRBV30 and TRBJ2-1, with D perhaps assigned TRBD1 or TRBD2 (5 bases each). The V gene's germline CDR1 is GTSNPN and CDR2 SVGIG (reference sequence). V was shortened by 3 bases and J by 6 bases, with 15 bases between the two germline ends. There are 14 residues in the CDR3.

The J gene is TRBJ1-3, the V gene TRBV12-5, with 7 positions matching TRBD1. CDR3 size: 15 residues. The V gene end was trimmed by 3 bases and the J gene end by 8 bases; junction bases not matched to a gene: 10. The germline gives CDR1 LGHNT, CDR2 FRNRAP. The CDR3 sequence is CASGLDTGEGDTIYF. The CDR3 DNA is TGTGCTAGTGGTTTAGATACAGGGGAGGGGGACACCATATATTTT.

V and J are TRBV7-3 and TRBJ1-1; 10 bases line up with TRBD1. Trimming cost V 2 bases and J 4 bases; bases outside gene matches: 1. The length of the CDR3 is 14 residues. Germline CDR1 is SGHTA and CDR2 is FQGTGA. Written as DNA, the CDR3 is TGTGCCAGCAGCTTAGGGACAGGGGCCACTGAAGCTTTCTTT. Translation gives CASSLGTGATEAFF. The full variable domain, completed using reference TRBV7-3 and TRBJ1-1, is GAGVSQTPSNKVTEKGKYVELRCDPISGHTALYWYRQSLGQGPEFLIYFQGTGAADDSGLPNDRFFAVRPEGSVSTLKIQRTERGDSAVYLCASSLGTGATEAFFGQGTRLTVV.

CDR3 amino acids: CASSGRNTGELFF. As DNA, the CDR3 is TGCGCCAGCAGCGGACGGAACACCGGGGAGCTGTTTTTT. V is TRBV5-1 and J is TRBJ2-2; unclear D gene. Germline lookup yields CDR1 SGHRS and CDR2 YFSETQ. Trimming took off 4 bases at V and 1 base at J, with 5 bases between the two ends. CDR3 length: 13 amino acids.

This rearrangement joins TRBV2 to TRBJ2-2; 9 bases agree with TRBD2. The CDR3 extends over 15 amino acids. Germline-derived CDR1 and CDR2 are SNHLY and FYNNEI. Losses at the gene ends were 5 bases for V and 4 bases for J; bases not matched to a gene: 5. Written as DNA, the CDR3 is TGTGCCAGCAGTCGCGGGGGGGCCGGCACCGGGGAGCTGTTTTTT. This codes for CASSRGGAGTGELFF.